These 6 T cell receptor beta chains were sequenced from one sample in a study of blood T cell repertoires in COVID-19. This table comes from immunoSEQ multiplex PCR, and its TCRdb copy is limited to in-frame clones, with some not included. The sample includes 40,000 to 55,000 clones, over 75% seen only once; the top ten take 11% to 15%. Sequencing used peripheral blood. These receptors were obtained from a human donor in a cohort sampled during active COVID-19.

The rearrangement joins TRBV13 to TRBJ2-7, with 13 positions matching TRBD2. CDR1 and CDR2 (germline): PRHDT, FYEKMQ (reference sequence). The CDR3 spans 17 residues. Trimming at V came to 5 bases and at J to 12 bases, leaving 19 bases not matched to a gene. CDR3 sequence (DNA): TGTGCCAGCAGCAGGCTGTGGGTAGGGACTAGCGGGACCAATCTGTACTTC. Encoded protein: CASSRLWVGTSGTNLYF.

The V gene is TRBV10-3, the J gene TRBJ2-5; 10 bases map to TRBD1. This CDR3 region has 15 residues. V lost 5 bases, J lost 5 bases, and 8 bases stayed unmatched. In germline, CDR1 is ENHRY, CDR2 SYGVKD. This CDR3 is CAISPGQGTGETQYF. In DNA form, the CDR3 reads TGTGCCATCAGTCCGGGACAGGGGACTGGGGAGACCCAGTACTTC.

The chain employs TRBV7-9 and TRBJ2-1, with TRBD2 identical over 12 bases. J lost 6 bases, V lost 1 base, and 7 bases had no gene match. Germline V gene data show CDR1 as SEHNR and CDR2 as FQNEAQ (reference sequence). This CDR3 is built from 17 residues. CDR3 in DNA: TGTGCCAGCAGCTTAGGTTCTGGACTAGCGGGGACCAATGAGCAGTTCTTC. Residues: CASSLGSGLAGTNEQFF.

The sample holds a few counts of this clone. The rearrangement uses TRBV5-5 and TRBJ1-5; tentatively, D is TRBD1 (5 bases). CDR1 SGHKS and CDR2 YYEKEE come from the germline V gene (reference sequence). V lost 4 bases to trimming and J lost 3 bases, with 8 bases between them. This CDR3 is 13 amino acids long. Written as DNA, the CDR3 is TGTGCCAGCAGCGGAGGGGTCAATCAGCCCCAGCATTTT. This encodes CASSGGVNQPQHF. The variable domain in full, with the rest retrieved from reference TRBV5-5 and TRBJ1-5, is DAGVTQSPTHLIKTRGQQVTLRCSPISGHKSVSWYQQVLGQGPQFIFQYYEKEERGRGNFPDRFSARQFPNYSSELNVNALLLGDSALYLCASSGGVNQPQHFGDGTRLSIL.

This clone has only one observation. The chain uses TRBV10-3 and TRBJ1-2, with 9 bases aligning to TRBD1. The germline gives CDR1 ENHRY, CDR2 SYGVKD. After removal of 0 bases from V and 8 bases from J, the junction contained 19 bases not matched to a gene. This CDR3 contains 19 residues. The CDR3 region has the DNA TGTGCCATCAGTGAGTCTGGACCGGGACAGGGCTCTGGGTGGAAAGGCTACACCTTC. Translating it yields CAISESGPGQGSGWKGYTF.

This rearrangement joins TRBV5-4 to TRBJ2-3; 9 bases map to TRBD2. Germline-derived CDR1 and CDR2 are SGHNT and YYREEE (reference sequence). The CDR3 covers 16 residues. Unmatched junction bases numbered 8, after V lost 4 bases and J lost 2 bases. The CDR3 loop reads CASSPGLARSTDTQYF. The CDR3 nucleotides are TGTGCCAGCAGCCCAGGACTAGCGCGTTCCACAGATACGCAGTATTTT.